A single sample gave rise to the 20 T cell receptor beta chains below, sequenced in a study of graft-versus-host responses after intestinal transplantation. This table comes from immunoSEQ multiplex PCR, and its TCRdb copy is limited to in-frame clones, with some not included. Counted here are about 54,000 clones, about 89% occurring once; the ten biggest clones make up roughly 6%. Sequencing was performed on PBMCs, taken 650 to 670 days after intestinal transplant. These receptor sequences come from a human patient who received an intestinal transplant, so some T cells may come from the graft donor.

The rearrangement uses TRBV6-1 and TRBJ2-5, with unresolved D. The DNA end is a closer match to TRBJ2-7, so the J assignment may be wrong. From germline, CDR1 is MNHNS and CDR2 SASEGT. The CDR3 is made up of 13 amino acids. For the CDR3, the DNA is TGTGCCAGCAGTGGGAGTAGGGCCTACGAGCAGTACTTC. Translated: CASSGSRAYEQYF.

The gene calls are TRBV10-3 and TRBJ1-2; TRBD1 matches 8 bases. The CDR3 has 16 amino acids. The V gene end was trimmed by 4 bases and the J gene end by 3 bases; junction bases not matched to a gene: 10. CDR1 is ENHRY and CDR2 is SYGVKD in the germline V gene. The CDR3 loop reads CAISVQGASIDYGYTF. CDR3 nucleotide sequence: TGTGCCATCAGTGTCCAGGGGGCGAGTATAGACTATGGCTACACCTTC.

CDR3 sequence (DNA): TGTGCCTGGAGTGTACACACTGGAAACACCATATATTTT. The encoded protein is CAWSVHTGNTIYF. The chain links TRBV30 to TRBJ1-3, with no clear D. The germline gives CDR1 GTSNPN, CDR2 SVGIG (reference sequence). Trimming took 0 bases from V and 2 from J, leaving 5 bases between them. The CDR3 totals 13 residues.

The CDR3: CASSFRVAGGPETQYF. CDR3 in DNA: TGTGCCAGCAGCTTCAGGGTAGCGGGGGGCCCGGAGACCCAGTACTTC. The V gene is TRBV5-6, the J gene TRBJ2-5; 10 nucleotides match TRBD2. CDR3 size: 16 residues. V was clipped by 2 bases and J by 5 bases; unmatched bases: 9. Germline V lookup: CDR1 SGHDT, CDR2 YYEEEE.

This clone was observed once. The J gene is TRBJ1-4, the V gene TRBV7-9; unclear D gene. Germline lookup yields CDR1 SEHNR and CDR2 FQNEAQ (reference sequence). The V gene lost 2 bases and the J gene lost 7 bases, with 14 bases spanning the gap. This CDR3 comprises 15 residues. The CDR3 here is CASSLFSDEGEKLFF. The CDR3 coding sequence is TGTGCCAGCAGCTTATTCAGCGACGAAGGTGAAAAACTGTTTTTT.

The CDR3 protein is CASSSRTSGGATETQYF. The CDR3 DNA reads TGTGCCAGCAGTAGCAGGACTAGCGGGGGGGCCACAGAGACCCAGTACTTC. V gene TRBV21-1 combines with J gene TRBJ2-5; TRBD2, the D gene given by the table, was not confirmed from the DNA. TRBV21-1 is reported as a pseudogene. The CDR3 extends over 17 amino acids.

The gene calls are TRBV10-2 and TRBJ1-1; a possible D gene is TRBD1 (6 bases). Germline CDR1 and CDR2: WSHSY and SAAADI. Trimming removed 3 bases at V and 10 bases at J, with 12 bases between. The CDR3 spans 12 residues. Written as DNA, the CDR3 is TGCGCCAGCAGTGAAGAGGGGGGAAGAGCTTTCTTT. This translates into CASSEEGGRAFF.

The chain is built from TRBV5-6 and TRBJ1-5; D is uncertain. Germline-derived CDR1 and CDR2 are SGHDT and YYEEEE. Trimming pared 2 bases from V and 5 bases from J, leaving 5 bases between. CDR3 length: 12 residues. CDR3 bases: TGTGCCAGCAGCTTCCTGGATCAGCCCCAGCATTTT. This translates into CASSFLDQPQHF.

V gene TRBV5-8 combines with J gene TRBJ1-2, with a weak D call TRBD1 (5 bases). Germline lookup yields CDR1 SGHTS and CDR2 YDEGEE. The length of the CDR3 is 11 residues. V lost 4 bases and J 7 bases, leaving 8 bases between the germline ends. As DNA, the CDR3 is TGTGCCAGCAGCGAGGGACGTGGCTACACCTTC. It specifies CASSEGRGYTF. Combining the CDR3 with reference TRBV5-8 and TRBJ1-2 gives the whole variable domain EAGVTQSPTHLIKTRGQQATLRCSPISGHTSVYWYQQALGLGLQFLLWYDEGEERNRGNFPPRFSGRQFPNYSSELNVNALELEDSALYLCASSEGRGYTFGSGTRLTVV.

The V call is TRBV18, the J call TRBJ2-2; no firm D call. The CDR3 contains 16 residues. Germline CDR1 KGHSH, CDR2 LQKENI. The V end lost 2 bases, the J end lost 1 base, and 11 bases lay between the germline ends. The CDR3 loop reads CASSPFGQMNTGELFF. The CDR3 region has the DNA TGTGCCAGCTCACCATTCGGCCAAATGAACACCGGGGAGCTGTTTTTT.

V and J are TRBV15 and TRBJ1-1; no reliable D call. The CDR3 length is 12 residues. In germline, CDR1 is LNHNV, CDR2 YYDKDF (reference sequence). The V and J ends lost 6 bases and 1 base respectively, with 6 bases between them. The CDR3: CATSYGNTEAFF. As DNA, the CDR3 is TGTGCCACCAGTTATGGGAACACTGAAGCTTTCTTT.

The chain has TRBV11-2 and TRBJ2-7; tentative D call: TRBD1 (6 bases). Germline V gives CDR1 SGHAT, CDR2 FQNNGV. This CDR3 spans 15 amino acids. V was clipped by 5 bases and J by 2 bases, with 16 bases between them. CDR3 loop: CASSTSTGATYEQYF. CDR3 nucleotide sequence: TGTGCCAGCAGCACCTCGACAGGAGCCACCTACGAGCAGTACTTC.

The chain combines TRBV19 with TRBJ1-1; D is possibly TRBD1 (6 bases). CDR1 and CDR2 (germline): LNHDA, SQIVND (reference sequence). This CDR3 has 14 residues. The V end was cut by 10 bases, the J end by 1 base, with 16 bases between. The chain's CDR3 is CATSHRESNTEAFF. The CDR3 DNA reads TGTGCCACCTCGCACAGGGAATCGAACACTGAAGCTTTCTTT.

The rearrangement uses TRBV7-6 and TRBJ1-4; 12 positions match TRBD1. Germline CDR1 and CDR2: SGHVS and FNYEAQ. The length of the CDR3 is 14 residues. Trimming removed 4 bases from V and 8 bases from J; junction bases left unmatched: 2. CDR3 nucleotide sequence: TGTGCCAGCAGCTCCGGGACAGGGGGCGAAAAACTGTTTTTT. Its translation: CASSSGTGGEKLFF.

This CDR3 reads CASSLRDRGGSGANVLTF. CDR3 sequence (DNA): TGTGCCAGCAGCTTACGTGACAGGGGAGGCTCTGGGGCCAACGTCCTGACTTTC. V is TRBV7-9 and J is TRBJ2-6, with 8 bases lining up with TRBD1. The CDR3 has 18 residues. V was clipped by 2 bases and J by 0 bases; unmatched bases: 6. Germline V lookup: CDR1 SEHNR, CDR2 FQNEAQ (reference sequence). The full variable domain, with the rest looked up from reference TRBV7-9 and TRBJ2-6, is DTGVSQNPRHKITKRGQNVTFRCDPISEHNRLYWYRQTLGQGPEFLTYFQNEAQLEKSRLLSDRFSAERPKGSFSTLEIQRTEQGDSAMYLCASSLRDRGGSGANVLTFGAGSRLTVL.

The chain joins TRBV10-3 to TRBJ1-2, with D unclear. The ends were cut back, 0 bases at V and 4 bases at J, with 12 bases in the middle. The CDR3 runs to 15 residues. Germline CDR1 ENHRY, CDR2 SYGVKD. The CDR3 sequence: CAISESPPGFYGYTF. In DNA form, the CDR3 reads TGTGCCATCAGTGAGTCCCCCCCGGGCTTCTATGGCTACACCTTC.

This clone has only a few counts. J is TRBJ1-5 and V is TRBV4-1; a weak D match, TRBD1 (5 bases). Deletions cut 3 bases from V and 8 bases from J, with 11 bases between. The CDR3 has 13 residues. The germline V gene encodes CDR1 MGHRA and CDR2 YSYEKL. The CDR3 sequence is CASSQGLTEPQHF. The CDR3, as DNA: TGCGCCAGCAGCCAGGGACTCACAGAGCCCCAGCATTTT.

V gene TRBV4-1 combines with J gene TRBJ2-2; a possible D gene is TRBD1 (5 bases). Germline loops: CDR1 MGHRA, CDR2 YSYEKL. There are 16 residues in the CDR3. V was pared by 1 base and J by 7 bases, with 16 bases between. The CDR3 nucleotides read TGCGCCAGCAGCCAAGTCTATGGGGCGCTGGGCGGGGAGCTGTTTTTT. Encoded protein: CASSQVYGALGGELFF.

This rearrangement joins TRBV5-4 to TRBJ1-2, with 7 bases fitting TRBD1. The CDR3 runs 15 residues. Germline CDR1 and CDR2: SGHNT and YYREEE (reference sequence). The J segment lost 5 bases and the V segment lost 4 bases, leaving 11 bases of the junction unmatched. CDR3 protein: CASSLGGGYIYGYTF. DNA of the CDR3: TGTGCCAGCAGCCTAGGGGGCGGATATATTTATGGCTACACCTTC.

The V gene is TRBV6-6, the J gene TRBJ1-1, with D possibly being TRBD1 (5 bases). CDR1 and CDR2 from the germline V gene are MNHNY and SVGAGI (reference sequence). V lost 0 bases to trimming and J lost 7 bases, with 9 bases between them. CDR3 length: 13 amino acids. In DNA form, the CDR3 reads TGTGCCAGCAGTTACTCAGGCGGGGGTGAAGCTTTCTTT. Residues: CASSYSGGGEAFF.